This T cell receptor (beta chain) was recovered during a study of early T cells in non-severe SARS-CoV-2 infection. Background on the study: The sequenced material was bulk RNA from unsorted whole blood, and its chains were unpaired. Broader study findings: CD4 and private specificities were missed by VDJdb matching, which favored anti-spike CD8 responses.

This clonotype was detected ten times or more. The target antigen is unknown. Each cDNA molecule carried a unique molecular identifier. TCRdb independently ran MiXCR on the 5' RACE reads; one entry per CDR3 protein. The repertoire consists of tens of thousands of distinct CDR3 sequences, with over 8.5% occurring once and the leading ten covering roughly 12%. CDR3 length equals 16 residues. In germline, CDR1 is LNHDA, CDR2 SQIVND (reference sequence). Trimming removed 7 bases from V and 8 bases from J, with 24 bases in between. The sequenced sample consisted of whole blood. This TCR was recovered from an adult who was a healthcare worker with PCR-confirmed SARS-CoV-2 infection or an uninfected control (not recorded which). This sequence joins TRBV19 and TRBJ2-4; D may be TRBD1 (5 bases). CDR3 residues: CASTHTPSAGQDIQYF. In DNA, the CDR3 is TGTGCCAGTACCCACACCCCCTCGGCAGGGCAAGACATTCAGTACTTC.